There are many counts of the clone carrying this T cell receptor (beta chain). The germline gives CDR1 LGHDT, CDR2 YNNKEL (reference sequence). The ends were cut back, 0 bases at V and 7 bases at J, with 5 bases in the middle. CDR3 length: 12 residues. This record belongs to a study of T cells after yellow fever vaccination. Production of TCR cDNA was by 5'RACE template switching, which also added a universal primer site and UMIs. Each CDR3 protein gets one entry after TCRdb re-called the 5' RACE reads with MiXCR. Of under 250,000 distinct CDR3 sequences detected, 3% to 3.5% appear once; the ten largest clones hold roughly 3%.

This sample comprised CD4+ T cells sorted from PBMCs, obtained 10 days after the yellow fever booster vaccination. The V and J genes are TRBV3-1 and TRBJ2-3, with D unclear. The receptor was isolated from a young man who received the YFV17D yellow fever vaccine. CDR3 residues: CASSQEAHTQYF. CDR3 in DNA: TGTGCCAGCAGCCAAGAAGCTCATACGCAGTATTTT.